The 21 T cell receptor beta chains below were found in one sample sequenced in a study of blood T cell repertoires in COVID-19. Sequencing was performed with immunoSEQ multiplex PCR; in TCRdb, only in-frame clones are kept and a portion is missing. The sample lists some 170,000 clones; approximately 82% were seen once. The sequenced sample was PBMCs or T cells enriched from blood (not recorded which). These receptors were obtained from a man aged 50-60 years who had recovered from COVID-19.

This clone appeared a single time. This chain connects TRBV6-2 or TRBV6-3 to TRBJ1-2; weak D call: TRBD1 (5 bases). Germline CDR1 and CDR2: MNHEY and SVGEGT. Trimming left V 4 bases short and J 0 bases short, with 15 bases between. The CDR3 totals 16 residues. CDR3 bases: TGTGCCAGCAGTTCCTCTAGGAGGGGAACTAACTATGGCTACACCTTC. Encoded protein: CASSSSRRGTNYGYTF.

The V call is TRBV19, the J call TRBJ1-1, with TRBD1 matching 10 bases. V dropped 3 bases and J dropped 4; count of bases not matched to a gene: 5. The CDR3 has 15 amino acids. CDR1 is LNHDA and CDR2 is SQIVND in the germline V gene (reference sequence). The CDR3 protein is CASSMSRTGGTEAFF. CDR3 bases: TGTGCCAGTAGTATGTCCCGGACAGGGGGCACTGAAGCTTTCTTT.

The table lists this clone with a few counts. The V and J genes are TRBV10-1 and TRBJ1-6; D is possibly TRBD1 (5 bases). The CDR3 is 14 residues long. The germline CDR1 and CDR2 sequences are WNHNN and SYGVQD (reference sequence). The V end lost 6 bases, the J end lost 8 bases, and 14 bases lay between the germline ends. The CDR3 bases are TGCGCCAGCAGCGTTAGACAGAATGATTCACCCCTCCACTTT. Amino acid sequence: CASSVRQNDSPLHF.

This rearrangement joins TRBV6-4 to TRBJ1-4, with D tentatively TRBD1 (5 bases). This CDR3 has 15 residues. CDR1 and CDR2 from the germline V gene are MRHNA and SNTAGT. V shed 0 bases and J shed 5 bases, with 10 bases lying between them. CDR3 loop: CASSDSGGGNEKLFF. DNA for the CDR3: TGTGCCAGCAGTGACTCTGGGGGAGGAAATGAAAAACTGTTTTTT.

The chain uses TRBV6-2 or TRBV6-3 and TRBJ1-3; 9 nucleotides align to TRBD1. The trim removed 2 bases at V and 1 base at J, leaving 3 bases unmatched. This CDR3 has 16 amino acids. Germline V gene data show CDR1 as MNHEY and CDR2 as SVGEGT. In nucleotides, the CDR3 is TGTGCCAGCAGTTACGGGACAGGGAGGTCTGGAAACACCATATATTTT. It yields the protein CASSYGTGRSGNTIYF.

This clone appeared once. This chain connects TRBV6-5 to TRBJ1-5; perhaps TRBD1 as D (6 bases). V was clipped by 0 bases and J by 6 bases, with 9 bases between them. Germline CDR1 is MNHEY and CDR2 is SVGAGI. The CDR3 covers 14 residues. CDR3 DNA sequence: TGTGCCAGCAGTTACTCGAGGGACACTCAGCCCCAGCATTTT. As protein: CASSYSRDTQPQHF.

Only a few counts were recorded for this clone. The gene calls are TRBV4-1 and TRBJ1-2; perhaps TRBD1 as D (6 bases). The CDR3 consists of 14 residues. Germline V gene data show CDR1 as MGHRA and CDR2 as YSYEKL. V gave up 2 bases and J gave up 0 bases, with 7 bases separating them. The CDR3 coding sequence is TGCGCCAGCAGCCAAACAGGGTCTAACTATGGCTACACCTTC. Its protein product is CASSQTGSNYGYTF.

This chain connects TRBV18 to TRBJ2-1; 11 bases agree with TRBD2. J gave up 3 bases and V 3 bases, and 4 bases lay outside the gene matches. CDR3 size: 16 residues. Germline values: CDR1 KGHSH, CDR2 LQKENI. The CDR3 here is CASSPRTSGGYNEQFF. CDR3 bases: TGTGCCAGCTCACCCCGAACTAGCGGGGGCTACAATGAGCAGTTCTTC.

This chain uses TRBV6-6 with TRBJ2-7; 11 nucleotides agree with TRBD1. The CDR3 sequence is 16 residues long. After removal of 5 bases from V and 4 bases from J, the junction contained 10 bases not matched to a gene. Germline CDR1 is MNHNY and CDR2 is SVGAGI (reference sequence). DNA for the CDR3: TGTGCCAGCAGTCGAGGACAGGGGGCGTCTATATACGAGCAGTACTTC. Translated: CASSRGQGASIYEQYF.

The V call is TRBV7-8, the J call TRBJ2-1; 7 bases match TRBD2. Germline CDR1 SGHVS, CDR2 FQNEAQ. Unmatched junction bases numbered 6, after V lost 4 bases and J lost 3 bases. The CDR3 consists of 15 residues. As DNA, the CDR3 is TGTGCCAGCAGCTCCACGGGCGGGGGCTACAATGAGCAGTTCTTC. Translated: CASSSTGGGYNEQFF.

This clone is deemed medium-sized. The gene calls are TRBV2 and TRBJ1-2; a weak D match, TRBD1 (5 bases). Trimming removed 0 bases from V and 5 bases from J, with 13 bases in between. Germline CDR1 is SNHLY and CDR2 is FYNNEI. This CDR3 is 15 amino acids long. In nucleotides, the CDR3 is TGTGCCAGCAGTGAAGCGGGCGCGGGGACGTATGGCTACACCTTC. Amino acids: CASSEAGAGTYGYTF. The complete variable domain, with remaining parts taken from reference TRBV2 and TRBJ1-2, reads EPEVTQTPSHQVTQMGQEVILRCVPISNHLYFYWYRQILGQKVEFLVSFYNNEISEKSEIFDDQFSVERPDGSNFTLKIRSTKLEDSAMYFCASSEAGAGTYGYTFGSGTRLTVV.

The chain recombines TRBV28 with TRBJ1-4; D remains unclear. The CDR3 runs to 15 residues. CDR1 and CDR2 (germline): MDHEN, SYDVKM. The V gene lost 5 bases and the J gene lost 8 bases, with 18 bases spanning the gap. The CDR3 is CASSTISRGLEKLFF. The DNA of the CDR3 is TGTGCCAGCAGTACAATTAGCAGAGGGTTGGAAAAACTGTTTTTT.

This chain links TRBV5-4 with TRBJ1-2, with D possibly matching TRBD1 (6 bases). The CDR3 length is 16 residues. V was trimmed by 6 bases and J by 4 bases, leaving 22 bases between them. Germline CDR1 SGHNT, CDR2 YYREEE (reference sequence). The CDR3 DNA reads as TGTGCCAGCATCCCGGATGGAGGACAGCCTGTCTATGGCTACACCTTC. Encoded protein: CASIPDGGQPVYGYTF.

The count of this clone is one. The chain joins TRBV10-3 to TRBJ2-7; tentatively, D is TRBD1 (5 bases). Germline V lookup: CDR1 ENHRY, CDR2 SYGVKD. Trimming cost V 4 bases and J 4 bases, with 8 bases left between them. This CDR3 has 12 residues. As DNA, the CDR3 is TGTGCCATCAGTGCAGGGAAGTACGAGCAGTACTTC. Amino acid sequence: CAISAGKYEQYF.

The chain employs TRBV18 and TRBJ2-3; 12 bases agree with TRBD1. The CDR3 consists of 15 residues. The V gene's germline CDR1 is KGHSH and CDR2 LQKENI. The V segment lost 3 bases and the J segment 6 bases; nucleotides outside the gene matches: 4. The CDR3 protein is CASSPGQGAGDTQYF. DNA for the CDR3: TGTGCCAGCTCACCGGGACAGGGGGCCGGTGATACGCAGTATTTT.

For the CDR3, the DNA is TGTGCCAGCAGCTATGGACAGGGGGTTCTGGACTACGAGCAGTACTTC. Translated: CASSYGQGVLDYEQYF. The chain employs TRBV7-9 and TRBJ2-7; 10 nucleotides line up with TRBD1. CDR1 SEHNR and CDR2 FQNEAQ come from the germline V gene (reference sequence). The J segment lost 3 bases and the V segment lost 4 bases, leaving 9 bases of the junction unmatched. The CDR3 sequence is 16 residues long.

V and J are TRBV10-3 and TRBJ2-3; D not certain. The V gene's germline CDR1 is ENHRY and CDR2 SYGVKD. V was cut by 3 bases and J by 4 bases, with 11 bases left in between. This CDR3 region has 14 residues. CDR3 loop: CAISDSAVADTQYF. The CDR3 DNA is TGTGCCATCAGTGACTCGGCGGTCGCAGATACGCAGTATTTT.

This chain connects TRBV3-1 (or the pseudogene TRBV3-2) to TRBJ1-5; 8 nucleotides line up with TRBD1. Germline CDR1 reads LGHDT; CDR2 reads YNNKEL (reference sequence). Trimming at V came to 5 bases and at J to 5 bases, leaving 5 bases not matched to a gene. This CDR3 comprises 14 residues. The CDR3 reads CASSFTGGHQPQHF. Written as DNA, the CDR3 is TGTGCCAGCAGCTTTACAGGGGGGCATCAGCCCCAGCATTTT.

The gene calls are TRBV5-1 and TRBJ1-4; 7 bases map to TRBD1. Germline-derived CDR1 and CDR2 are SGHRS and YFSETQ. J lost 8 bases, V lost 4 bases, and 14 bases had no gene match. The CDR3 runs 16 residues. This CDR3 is CASSDQGTVVREKLFF. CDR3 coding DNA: TGCGCCAGCAGCGACCAAGGGACAGTTGTAAGGGAAAAACTGTTTTTT.

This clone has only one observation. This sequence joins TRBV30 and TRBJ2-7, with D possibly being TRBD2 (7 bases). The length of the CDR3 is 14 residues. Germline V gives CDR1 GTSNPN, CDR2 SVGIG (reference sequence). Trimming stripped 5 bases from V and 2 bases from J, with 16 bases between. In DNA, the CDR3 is TGTGCCTGGCAGTGGGGGGGGCGAACCTACGAGCAGTACTTC. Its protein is CAWQWGGRTYEQYF. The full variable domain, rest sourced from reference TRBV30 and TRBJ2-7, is SQTIHQWPATLVQPVGSPLSLECTVEGTSNPNLYWYRQAAGRGLQLLFYSVGIGQISSEVPQNLSASRPQDRQFILSSKKLLLSDSGFYLCAWQWGGRTYEQYFGPGTRLTVT.

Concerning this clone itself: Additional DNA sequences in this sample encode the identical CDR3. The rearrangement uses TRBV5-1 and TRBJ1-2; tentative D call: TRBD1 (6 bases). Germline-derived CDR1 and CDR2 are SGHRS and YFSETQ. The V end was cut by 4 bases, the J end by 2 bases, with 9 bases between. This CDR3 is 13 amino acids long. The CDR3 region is CASSLGQNYGYTF. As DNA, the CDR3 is TGCGCCAGCAGCCTAGGACAGAACTATGGCTACACCTTC.